This T cell receptor beta chain appears in the sequencing data of a study of T-cell reconstitution after alpha-beta-depleted transplantation in children (dated by TCRdb to the mid-2010s). About the study as a whole: Using TCR repertoire profiling, the study followed T-cell immune reconstitution in a quantitative way in children after TCRalphabeta/CD19-depleted allogeneic hematopoietic cell transplantation.

Between the V and J ends, shortened by 5 bases and 5 bases respectively, the junction contains 12 bases. Based on the germline V gene (reference sequence), the CDR1 and CDR2 sequences are MNHEY and SMNVEV. Taken from cysteine to phenylalanine, the CDR3 has 13 residues. Only the CDR3 DNA stays, 39 bases, in frame from base 1. This clonotype was seen more than once but under ten times. The antigen it binds to is not known. One base away there is no much larger clone; base qualities are not given. To prepare the library, PCR was applied. TCRdb records Illumina HiSeq 2500 as the sequencer. To normalize quantification of the TCRbeta repertoire, the TCR libraries were built with molecular barcoding that relied on unique molecular identifiers. TCRdb redid the processing of the public reads, applying fastp at Q25 and MiXCR, and retained in-frame beta chains. Each entry is one CDR3 protein sequence, shown with its most common DNA and genes. The sample includes approximately 400,000 distinct CDR3 sequences, with under 13% observed a single time. The leading ten clones occupy roughly 6% of the sample.

This receptor chain uses TRBV27 and TRBJ2-5; TRBD1 is a possible D gene, resting on 5 matching bases. The sequenced sample was PBMCs from the stem cell graft donor, obtained from the stem cell graft. This receptor was taken from a human donor who donated a stem cell graft to a child with acute myeloid leukemia. The DNA sequence reads TGTGCCAGCAGTGTAACTTACAGGGAGACCCAGTACTTC. Translated, it gives CASSVTYRETQYF.